This is a list of T cell receptor beta chains from one sample in a study of response to subunit inactivated influenza vaccine. TCRdb re-called the RT-PCR reads with MiXCR, one entry per CDR3 protein. The table shows about 520,000 distinct CDR3 sequences, with under 8.5% occurring only once. The sample here was PBMCs from blood, taken approximately 25 months after vaccination. These receptors originate from a man aged 45 to 75 who received an inactivated influenza vaccine. The CDR3 runs from the conserved cysteine through the conserved F or W. The D gene is left open where the match is weak. For some rows the clone size is stated as once, few or many, or as a class when expanded; others skip it.

CDR3 length	D gene	clone size	V gene	J gene	CDR3 DNA	CDR3 protein
12	TRBD1	many	TRBV6-5	TRBJ1-1	TGTGCCAGCAGATCGACAGGGACTGAAGCTTTCTTT	CASRSTGTEAFF
15	-	-	TRBV4-3	TRBJ2-3	TGCGCCAGCAGCCCATGGACTGGGGGTTCGGATACGCAGTATTTT	CASSPWTGGSDTQYF
15	-	-	TRBV12-3/TRBV12-4	TRBJ1-6	TGTGCCAGCAGTTTAGTCCGGACAGCCAATTCACCCCTCCACTTT	CASSLVRTANSPLHF
19	-	many	TRBV4-3	TRBJ2-3	TGCGCCAGCAGCCAAACCCACAGCTGGTCTAGAGTGGTTCGCGATACGCAGTATTTT	CASSQTHSWSRVVRDTQYF
14	-	-	TRBV12-3/TRBV12-4	TRBJ2-7	TGTGCCAGCAGCCAGGGCGCCACGACCTACGAGCAGTACTTC	CASSQGATTYEQYF
15	TRBD2	few	TRBV5-5	TRBJ2-5	TGTGCCAGCAGCTTGGTACCTAGCGGCCAAGAGACCCAGTACTTC	CASSLVPSGQETQYF
15	TRBD2	-	TRBV19	TRBJ2-7	TGTGCCAGTAGTATTTCCGGGACTATCCCCTACGAGCAGTACTTC	CASSISGTIPYEQYF
17	TRBD2	few	TRBV20-1	TRBJ2-4	TGCAGTGCGAGGGTCCCAGCGGGGTTTCTAGCCAAAAACATTCAGTACTTC	CSARVPAGFLAKNIQYF
14	-	-	TRBV5-1	TRBJ2-1	TGCGCCAGCAGCTTGGGGACGAGGAGGAATGAGCAGTTCTTC	CASSLGTRRNEQFF
12	-	-	TRBV20-1	TRBJ1-5	TGCAGTGCTAGTGTTGTACTTCAGCCCCAGCATTTT	CSASVVLQPQHF
13	TRBD1	many	TRBV24-1	TRBJ2-3	TGTGCCATCCGGGACAGGGCCACAGATACGCAGTATTTT	CAIRDRATDTQYF
15	TRBD2	-	TRBV2	TRBJ2-1	TGTGCCAGCAGTGACTCGGGAGGTAACTACAATGAGCAGTTCTTC	CASSDSGGNYNEQFF
15	-	-	TRBV28	TRBJ2-5	TGTGCCAGCAGTCCGCAACAGGGAAACCAAGAGACCCAGTACTTC	CASSPQQGNQETQYF
13	-	few	TRBV18	TRBJ2-5	TGTGCCAGCTCAATGGGGGCCGCGGAGACCCAGTACTTC	CASSMGAAETQYF
15	-	-	TRBV7-2	TRBJ2-7	TGTGCCAGCAGCTTCGTCGCCGGACAGATGGACGAGCAGTACTTC	CASSFVAGQMDEQYF
13	-	-	TRBV5-5	TRBJ2-7	TGTGCCAGCAGCACCCCCGACACCTACGAGCAGTACTTC	CASSTPDTYEQYF
17	TRBD2	-	TRBV4-3	TRBJ2-3	TGCGCCAGCAGCCAAGATCTTCCGGGGGGTCTTGGGTATACGCAGTATTTT	CASSQDLPGGLGYTQYF
12	TRBD2	few	TRBV5-6	TRBJ2-1	TGTGCCAGCAGCTTCTCGCGGGAGAGGCAGTTCTTC	CASSFSRERQFF
14	TRBD1	-	TRBV11-2	TRBJ2-5	TGTGCCAGCAGGGGGACAGGGGGAACGGAGACCCAGTACTTC	CASRGTGGTETQYF
14	TRBD2	-	TRBV11-2	TRBJ2-3	TGTGCCAGCAGCCCTGGGACTAGCGCGGCCACGCAGTATTTT	CASSPGTSAATQYF
15	TRBD2	-	TRBV7-2	TRBJ2-7	TGTGCCAGCAGCTTAATAGCGGGAGAGGGCTACGAGCAGTACTTC	CASSLIAGEGYEQYF
13	-	many	TRBV11-2	TRBJ1-2	TGTGCCAGCAGCCCACAGGAGAACTATGGCTACACCTTC	CASSPQENYGYTF
15	-	-	TRBV5-5	TRBJ2-2	TGTGCCAGCAGCTCCTACAGGGTCGGCACCGGGGAGCTGTTTTTT	CASSSYRVGTGELFF
16	TRBD2	-	TRBV29-1	TRBJ2-5	TGCAGCGTTGAATGGACCGGACTAGGGGTTGGAGAGACCCAGTACTTC	CSVEWTGLGVGETQYF
14	TRBD1	few	TRBV5-1	TRBJ2-1	TGCGCCAGCAGACGGACAGGGGGCCACAATGAGCAGTTCTTC	CASRRTGGHNEQFF
16	TRBD2	few	TRBV9	TRBJ2-3	TGTGCCAGCAGCTCCGCGGGGGGACTAGCGGAAGATACGCAGTATTTT	CASSSAGGLAEDTQYF
14	-	-	TRBV20-1	TRBJ2-3	TGCAGTGCTATAGGTGGTTATAGTACAGATACGCAGTATTTT	CSAIGGYSTDTQYF
16	-	many	TRBV6-1	TRBJ2-1	TGTGCCAGCAGTGCCCTTTGGCGTAGCTCCTACAATGAGCAGTTCTTC	CASSALWRSSYNEQFF
15	TRBD1	few	TRBV5-1	TRBJ1-5	TGCGCCAGCAGCTTAGGGACAGGGGGCGGCCAGCCCCAGCATTTT	CASSLGTGGGQPQHF
13	-	-	TRBV10-3	TRBJ1-4	TGTGCCATCAGTACGGGAGCTAATGAAAAACTGTTTTTT	CAISTGANEKLFF
15	-	-	TRBV4-3	TRBJ1-1	TGCGCCAGCAGCCAAGGAATGGGAGGGAACACTGAAGCTTTCTTT	CASSQGMGGNTEAFF
16	TRBD2	many	TRBV20-1	TRBJ2-1	TGCAGTGCTAGAGATTCCGCGGGGGGCTACTACAATGAGCAGTTCTTC	CSARDSAGGYYNEQFF
17	TRBD2	many	TRBV4-2	TRBJ2-1	TGTGCCAGCAGCCAATTGGCACAGCGGGACCCATACAATGAGCAGTTCTTC	CASSQLAQRDPYNEQFF
15	-	many	TRBV7-2	TRBJ2-3	TGTGCCAGCAGCTTTAGCGGAGGTGGCACAGATACGCAGTATTTT	CASSFSGGGTDTQYF
11	-	few	TRBV4-2	TRBJ2-5	TGTGCCAGCAGCCGCCACGAGACCCAGTACTTC	CASSRHETQYF
12	-	-	TRBV12-3/TRBV12-4	TRBJ1-1	TGTGCCAGCAGTTTAGTAGCGGGATGGGCTTTCTTT	CASSLVAGWAFF
18	TRBD2	few	TRBV5-1	TRBJ2-3	TGCGCCAGCAGCTTCACCGGGACTAGCGGGAGGGGCACAGATACGCAGTATTTT	CASSFTGTSGRGTDTQYF
15	-	-	TRBV2	TRBJ1-1	TGTGCCAGCACTGGGTTATTCAGGAGGGACACTGAAGCTTTCTTT	CASTGLFRRDTEAFF
13	-	few	TRBV5-6	TRBJ2-7	TGTGCCAGCAGGGGGGCCCCCTCCTACGAGCAGTACTTC	CASRGAPSYEQYF